What follows is one TCR beta chain and its context. UMIs accompanied the 5'RACE template switching by which TCR beta cDNA was made. TCRdb processed the 5' RACE reads again and assigns one entry to each CDR3 protein, with no DNA. In all, the sample yields about 150,000 distinct CDR3 sequences. Germline lookup yields CDR1 SGHRS and CDR2 YFSETQ. The CDR3 consists of 16 residues. The data derive from a study of T cells expressing NK-cell markers. The overall study: In sorted CD3+CD56+NKG2C+, CD3+CD56+NKG2C- and CD3+CD56-NKG2C+ T cells, TCR beta repertoires were obtained. HCMV seropositivity characterized most of the eight sequenced donors, and seronegativity one.

The receptor comes from a woman aged 45-65 years in good health. Specimen: blood T cells: a sorted CD56 or NKG2C T cell subset, CD4+ or CD8+ T cells, or bulk PBMC T cells (not recorded which). This chain connects TRBV5-1 to TRBJ2-2. The CDR3 loop reads CASSLGILRDTGELFF. Based on the CDR3 plus reference TRBV5-1 and TRBJ2-2, the full variable domain is KAGVTQTPRYLIKTRGQQVTLSCSPISGHRSVSWYQQTPGQGLQFLFEYFSETQRNKGNFPGRFSGRQFSNSRSEMNVSTLELGDSALYLCASSLGILRDTGELFFGEGSRLTVL.